This T cell receptor beta chain was identified in a study of cytomegalovirus exposure and HLA in healthy donors (dated by TCRdb to the late 2010s). A note on the overall study: According to a later analysis, one platform produced both the 100 to 150 validation repertoires and the 670 or so repertoires of the first cohort. The study aimed to test whether cataloging public T cell receptors could reveal signatures of past pathogen exposure. High-throughput TCR immunosequencing, statistical association of individual TCRs with disease status, and machine learning were combined to predict cytomegalovirus infection status. Along with the approximately 650-subject first cohort, a separate validation cohort of around 120 different subjects was used. Results the study describes overall, beyond this receptor: It was suggested by the authors that the approach could potentially be generalized to other disease states and immunological phenotypes. Cytomegalovirus status was reported to be diagnosed by the classifier with high specificity and sensitivity in both the original and validation cohorts. Three of the identified cytomegalovirus-associated TCR beta chains were confirmed in vitro to be specific for cytomegalovirus antigens. While some public TCRs were present in many individuals, most TCR sequences turned up only very rarely across donors. A later analysis lacked HLA typing for the validation cohort, so it scored co-occurrence in that cohort across all 130 or so repertoires. The study listed 164 TCR beta chains as associated with cytomegalovirus. A later analysis found that TCRs clustered in the first cohort also tended to co-occur in the 120 validation repertoires, with more than 90% of cluster scores above 0.

On this clone itself: Its antigen is still unknown. There are no base qualities to consult, and no much larger clone falls within one base.

The protocol used for the library was the immunoSEQ multiplex PCR assay. The authors' pipeline ran thus. A statistical classification framework was built for diagnosing cytomegalovirus status from the catalog of TCR beta chain sequences. As stored in TCRdb, this immuneACCESS dataset retains in-frame rearrangements with V and J assigned. A fraction of the clones does not appear; measured against another copy, unresolved V genes explain less than half of the discrepancy, and the remainder lacks a known reason. The V and J calls and clone size come from that table; D and trimming were worked out from the DNA. For this sample the table gives around 150,000 clones, of which approximately 96% were detected only once. The top ten clonotypes cover under 0.9% of the sample. Sequences SGDLS (CDR1) and YYNGEE (CDR2) are obtained from the germline V gene. The CDR3 starts with the cysteine, ends with the phenylalanine, and has 14 residues. Only CDR3 DNA remains: 42 bases, in frame from the first base. V lost 5 bases and J lost 5 bases, and the count of bases not matched to a germline gene is 9.

The donors belonged to the validation cohort of about 130 subjects, which was separate from the roughly 700-subject first cohort. The receptor chain draws on TRBV9 and TRBJ2-5; TRBD2 aligns with 7 central bases. This TCR came from a woman between 18 and 30 years old in good health and CMV-seronegative. Material for sequencing was PBMCs. The nucleotides read TGTGCCAGCAGTCCAGAGACTAGCTGGGAGACCCAGTACTTC. This encodes CASSPETSWETQYF.